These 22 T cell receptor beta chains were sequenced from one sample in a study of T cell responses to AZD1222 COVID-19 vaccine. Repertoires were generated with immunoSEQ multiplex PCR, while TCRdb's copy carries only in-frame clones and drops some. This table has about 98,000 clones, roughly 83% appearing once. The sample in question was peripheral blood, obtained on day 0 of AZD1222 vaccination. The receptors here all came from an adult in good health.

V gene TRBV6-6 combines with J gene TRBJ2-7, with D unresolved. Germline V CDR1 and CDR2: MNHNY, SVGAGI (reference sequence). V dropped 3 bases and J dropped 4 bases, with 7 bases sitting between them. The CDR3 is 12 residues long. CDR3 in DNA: TGTGCCAGCAGTTATGGACCGTACGAGCAGTACGTC. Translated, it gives CASSYGPYEQYV.

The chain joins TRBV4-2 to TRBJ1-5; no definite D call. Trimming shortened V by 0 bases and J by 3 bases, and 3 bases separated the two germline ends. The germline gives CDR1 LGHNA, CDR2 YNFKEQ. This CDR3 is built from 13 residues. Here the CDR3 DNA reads TGTGCCAGCAGCCAAGATGACAATCAGCCCCAGCATTTT. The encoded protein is CASSQDDNQPQHF.

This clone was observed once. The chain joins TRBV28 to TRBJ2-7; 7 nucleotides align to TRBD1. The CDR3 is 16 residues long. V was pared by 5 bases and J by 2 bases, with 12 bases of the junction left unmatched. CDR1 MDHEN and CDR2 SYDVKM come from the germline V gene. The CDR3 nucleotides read TGTGCCAGCAGTCCTTCCTCAGGGACAGCGGCCTACGAGCAGTACGTC. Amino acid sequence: CASSPSSGTAAYEQYV.

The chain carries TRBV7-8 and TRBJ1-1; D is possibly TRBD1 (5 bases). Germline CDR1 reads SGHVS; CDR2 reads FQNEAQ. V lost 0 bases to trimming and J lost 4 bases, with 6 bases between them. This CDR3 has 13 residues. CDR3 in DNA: TGTGCCAGCAGCTTAGCAAGGGGCACTGAAGCTTTCTTT. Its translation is CASSLARGTEAFF.

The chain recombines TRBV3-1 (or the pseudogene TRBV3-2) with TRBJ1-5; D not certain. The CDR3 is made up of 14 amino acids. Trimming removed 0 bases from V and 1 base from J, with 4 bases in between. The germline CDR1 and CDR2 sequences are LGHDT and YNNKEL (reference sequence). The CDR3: CASSQDLSNQPQHF. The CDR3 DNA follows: TGTGCCAGCAGCCAAGATCTGAGCAATCAGCCCCAGCATTTT.

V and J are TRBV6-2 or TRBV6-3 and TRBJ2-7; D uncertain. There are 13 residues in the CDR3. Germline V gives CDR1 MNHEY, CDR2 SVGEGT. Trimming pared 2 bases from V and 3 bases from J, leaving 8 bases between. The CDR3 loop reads CASSYNERYEQYV. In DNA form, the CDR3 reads TGTGCCAGCAGTTACAATGAACGCTACGAGCAGTACGTC.

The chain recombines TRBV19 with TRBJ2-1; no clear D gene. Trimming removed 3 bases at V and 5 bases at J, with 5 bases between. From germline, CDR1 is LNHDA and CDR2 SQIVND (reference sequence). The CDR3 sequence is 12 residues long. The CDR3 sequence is CASSIRNNEQFF. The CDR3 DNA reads TGTGCCAGTAGTATTAGAAACAATGAGCAGTTCTTC.

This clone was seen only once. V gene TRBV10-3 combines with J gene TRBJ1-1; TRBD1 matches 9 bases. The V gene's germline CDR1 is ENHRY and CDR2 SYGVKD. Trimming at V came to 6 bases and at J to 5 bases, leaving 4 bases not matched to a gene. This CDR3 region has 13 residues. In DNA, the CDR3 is TGTGCCATCAGCCGGGACAGGGCAACTGAAGCTTTCTTT. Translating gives CAISRDRATEAFF.

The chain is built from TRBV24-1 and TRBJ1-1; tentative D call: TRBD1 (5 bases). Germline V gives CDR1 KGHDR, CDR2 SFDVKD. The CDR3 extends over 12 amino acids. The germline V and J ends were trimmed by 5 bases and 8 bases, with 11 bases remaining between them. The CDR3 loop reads CATSGWGSEAFF. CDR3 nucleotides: TGTGCCACCAGTGGTTGGGGCAGCGAAGCTTTCTTT.

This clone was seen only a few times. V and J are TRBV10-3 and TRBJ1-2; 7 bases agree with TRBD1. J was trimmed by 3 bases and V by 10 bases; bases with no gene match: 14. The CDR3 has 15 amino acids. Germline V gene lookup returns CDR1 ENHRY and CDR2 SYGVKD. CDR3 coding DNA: TGTGCCACCACCTCCCCAGACAGGGCGGACTATGGCTACACCTTC. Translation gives CATTSPDRADYGYTF.

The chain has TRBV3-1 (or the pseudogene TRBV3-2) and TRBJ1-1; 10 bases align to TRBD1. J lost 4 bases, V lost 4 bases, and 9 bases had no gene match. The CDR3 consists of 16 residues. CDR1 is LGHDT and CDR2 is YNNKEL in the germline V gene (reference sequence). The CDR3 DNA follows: TGTGCCAGCAGCCCGCAGACAGGGGGCGACGGCACTGAAGCTTTCTTT. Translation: CASSPQTGGDGTEAFF.

The CDR3 reads CASYRGGDTEAFF. In DNA, the CDR3 is TGTGCCAGCTACAGGGGTGGGGACACTGAAGCTTTCTTT. The chain recombines TRBV7-8 with TRBJ1-1; 7 bases match TRBD1. Germline V gene lookup returns CDR1 SGHVS and CDR2 FQNEAQ. The CDR3 is made up of 13 amino acids. J was trimmed by 3 bases and V by 8 bases; bases with no gene match: 6. Looking up the rest from reference TRBV7-8 and TRBJ1-1 gives the full variable domain: GAGVSQSPRYKVAKRGQDVALRCDPISGHVSLFWYQQALGQGPEFLTYFQNEAQLDKSGLPSDRFFAERPEGSVSTLKIQRTQQEDSAVYLCASYRGGDTEAFFGQGTRLTVV.

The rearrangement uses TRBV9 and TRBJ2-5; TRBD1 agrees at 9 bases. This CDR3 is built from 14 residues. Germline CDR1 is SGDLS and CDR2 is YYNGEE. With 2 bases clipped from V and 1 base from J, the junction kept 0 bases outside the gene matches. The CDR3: CASSVGQGQETQYF. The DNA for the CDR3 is TGTGCCAGCAGCGTGGGACAGGGCCAAGAGACCCAGTACTTC.

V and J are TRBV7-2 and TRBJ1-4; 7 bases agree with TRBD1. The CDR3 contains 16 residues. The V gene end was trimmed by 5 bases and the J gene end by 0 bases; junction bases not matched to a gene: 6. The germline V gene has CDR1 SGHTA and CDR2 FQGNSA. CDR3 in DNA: TGTGCCAGCAGCCCGCAAACAGGGGCAACTAATGAAAAACTGTTTTTT. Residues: CASSPQTGATNEKLFF.

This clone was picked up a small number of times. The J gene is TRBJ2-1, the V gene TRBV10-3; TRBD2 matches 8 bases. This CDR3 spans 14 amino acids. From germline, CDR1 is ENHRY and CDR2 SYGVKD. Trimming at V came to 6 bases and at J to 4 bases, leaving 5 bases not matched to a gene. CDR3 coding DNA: TGTGCCATCAGCCTAGCGGGCGAGTACAATGAGCAGTTCTTC. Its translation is CAISLAGEYNEQFF.

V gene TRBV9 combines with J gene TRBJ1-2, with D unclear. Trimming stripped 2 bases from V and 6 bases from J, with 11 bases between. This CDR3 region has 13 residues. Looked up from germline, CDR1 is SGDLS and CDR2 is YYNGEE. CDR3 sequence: CASSVRDTDGYTF. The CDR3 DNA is TGTGCCAGCAGCGTTAGGGATACGGATGGCTACACCTTC.

DNA for the CDR3: TGCGCCAGCAGCCAAGATCCACCGGGGAACACTGAAGCTTTCTTT. Protein sequence: CASSQDPPGNTEAFF. The chain is built from TRBV4-3 and TRBJ1-1; D remains ambiguous. The CDR3 length is 15 residues. Germline V lookup: CDR1 LGHNA, CDR2 YSLEER. Trimming left V 0 bases short and J 1 base short, with 9 bases between.

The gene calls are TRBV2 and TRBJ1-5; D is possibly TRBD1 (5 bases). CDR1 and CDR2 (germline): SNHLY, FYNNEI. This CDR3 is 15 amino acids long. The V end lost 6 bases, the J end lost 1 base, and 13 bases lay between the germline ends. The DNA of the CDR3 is TGTGCCAGCAGGGAACAGACAGTAAGCAATCAGCCCCAGCATTTT. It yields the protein CASREQTVSNQPQHF. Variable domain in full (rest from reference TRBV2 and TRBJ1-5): EPEVTQTPSHQVTQMGQEVILRCVPISNHLYFYWYRQILGQKVEFLVSFYNNEISEKSEIFDDQFSVERPDGSNFTLKIRSTKLEDSAMYFCASREQTVSNQPQHFGDGTRLSIL.

The CDR3 protein is CASSLSWGVYTGELFF. As DNA, the CDR3 is TGTGCCAGCAGTTTAAGCTGGGGGGTATACACCGGGGAGCTGTTTTTT. The rearrangement links TRBV27 to TRBJ2-2, with D possibly TRBD2 on 6 matching bases. Deletions cut 2 bases from V and 3 bases from J, with 13 bases between. CDR1 is MNHEY and CDR2 is SMNVEV in the germline V gene (reference sequence). The CDR3 has 16 residues.

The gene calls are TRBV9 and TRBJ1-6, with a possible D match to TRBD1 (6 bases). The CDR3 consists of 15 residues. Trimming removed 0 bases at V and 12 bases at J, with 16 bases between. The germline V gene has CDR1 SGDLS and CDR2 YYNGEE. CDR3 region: CASSVELGGPGPLHF. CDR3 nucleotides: TGTGCCAGCAGCGTAGAGCTCGGGGGCCCGGGACCCCTCCACTTT.

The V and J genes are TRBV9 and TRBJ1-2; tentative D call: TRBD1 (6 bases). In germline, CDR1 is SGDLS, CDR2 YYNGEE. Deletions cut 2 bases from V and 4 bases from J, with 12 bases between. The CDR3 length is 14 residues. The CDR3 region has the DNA TGTGCCAGCAGCGTCGACAGGTCCTTCTATGGCTACACCTTC. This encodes CASSVDRSFYGYTF.

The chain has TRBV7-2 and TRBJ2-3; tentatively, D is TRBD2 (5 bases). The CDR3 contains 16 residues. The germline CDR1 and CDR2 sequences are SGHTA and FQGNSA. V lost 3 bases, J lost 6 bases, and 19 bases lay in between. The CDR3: CASSLSGSRKLDTQYF. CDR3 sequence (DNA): TGTGCCAGCAGCTTGAGCGGAAGCAGAAAGCTTGATACGCAGTATTTT.